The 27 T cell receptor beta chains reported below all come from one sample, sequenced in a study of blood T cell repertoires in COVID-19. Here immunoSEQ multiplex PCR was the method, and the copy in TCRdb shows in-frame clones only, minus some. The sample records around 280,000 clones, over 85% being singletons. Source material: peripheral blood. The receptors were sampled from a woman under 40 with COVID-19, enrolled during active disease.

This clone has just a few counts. CDR3 protein: CASSPFGRTQYF. In DNA form, the CDR3 reads TGTGCCAGCAGCCCCTTCGGTCGGACCCAGTACTTC. The chain employs TRBV16 and TRBJ2-5, with D hard to call. Trimming stripped 4 bases from V and 7 bases from J, with 10 bases between. CDR1 is KGHSY and CDR2 is FQNENV in the germline V gene. This CDR3 has 12 residues.

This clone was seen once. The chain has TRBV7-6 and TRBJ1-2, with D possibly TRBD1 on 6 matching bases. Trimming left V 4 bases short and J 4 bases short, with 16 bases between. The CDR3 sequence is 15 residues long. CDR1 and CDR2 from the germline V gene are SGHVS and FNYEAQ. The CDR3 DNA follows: TGTGCCAGCAGCTCGGGGGGGGCCAGGGTCTATGGCTACACCTTC. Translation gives CASSSGGARVYGYTF.

The CDR3 DNA reads as TGTGCCAGCAGCCAGGGATTAGTTCAGCCCCAGCATTTT. Protein product: CASSQGLVQPQHF. This chain joins TRBV5-4 and TRBJ1-5, with D maybe TRBD1 (5 bases). This CDR3 has 13 residues. Germline V gene data show CDR1 as SGHNT and CDR2 as YYREEE (reference sequence). The ends were cut back, 4 bases at V and 6 bases at J, with 11 bases in the middle.

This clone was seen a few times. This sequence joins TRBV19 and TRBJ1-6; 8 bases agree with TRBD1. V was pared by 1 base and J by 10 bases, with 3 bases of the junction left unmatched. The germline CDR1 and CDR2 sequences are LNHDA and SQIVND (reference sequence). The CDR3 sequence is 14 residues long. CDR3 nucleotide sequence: TGTGCCAGTAGTATAGGGACAGGGTTATCACCCCTCCACTTT. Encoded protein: CASSIGTGLSPLHF. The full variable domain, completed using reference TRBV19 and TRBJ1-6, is DGGITQSPKYLFRKEGQNVTLSCEQNLNHDAMYWYRQDPGQGLRLIYYSQIVNDFQKGDIAEGYSVSREKKESFPLTVTSAQKNPTAFYLCASSIGTGLSPLHFGNGTRLTVT.

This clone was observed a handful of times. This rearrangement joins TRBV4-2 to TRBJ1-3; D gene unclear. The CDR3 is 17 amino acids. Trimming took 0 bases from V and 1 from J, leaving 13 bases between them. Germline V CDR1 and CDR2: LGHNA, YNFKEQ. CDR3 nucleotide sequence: TGTGCCAGCAGCCAAGATCGGTCATACAGATCTGGAAACACCATATATTTT. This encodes CASSQDRSYRSGNTIYF.

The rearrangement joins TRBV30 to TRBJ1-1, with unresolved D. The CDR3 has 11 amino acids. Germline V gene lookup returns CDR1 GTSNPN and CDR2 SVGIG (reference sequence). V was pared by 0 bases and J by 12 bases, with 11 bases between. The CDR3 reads CAWSVYSSTFF. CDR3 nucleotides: TGTGCCTGGAGTGTATATAGCTCAACTTTCTTT.

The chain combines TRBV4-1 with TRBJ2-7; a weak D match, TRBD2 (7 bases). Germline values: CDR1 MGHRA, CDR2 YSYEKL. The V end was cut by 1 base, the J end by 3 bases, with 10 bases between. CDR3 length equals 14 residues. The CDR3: CASSQGRGGYEQYF. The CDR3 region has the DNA TGCGCCAGCAGCCAAGGGAGGGGGGGCTACGAGCAGTACTTC.

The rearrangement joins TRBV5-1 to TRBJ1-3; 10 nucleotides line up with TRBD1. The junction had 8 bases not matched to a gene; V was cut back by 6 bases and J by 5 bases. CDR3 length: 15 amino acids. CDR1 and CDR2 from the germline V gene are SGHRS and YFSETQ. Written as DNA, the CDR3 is TGCGCCAGCACTTTGGACAGGGGGTGGAGAAACACCATATATTTT. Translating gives CASTLDRGWRNTIYF.

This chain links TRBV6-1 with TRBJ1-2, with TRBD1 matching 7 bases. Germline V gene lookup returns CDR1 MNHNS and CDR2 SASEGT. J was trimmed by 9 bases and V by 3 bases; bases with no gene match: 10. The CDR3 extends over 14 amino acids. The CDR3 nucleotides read TGTGCCAGCAGTGAGACAGGGCCTGGGTTCAGCTACACCTTC. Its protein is CASSETGPGFSYTF.

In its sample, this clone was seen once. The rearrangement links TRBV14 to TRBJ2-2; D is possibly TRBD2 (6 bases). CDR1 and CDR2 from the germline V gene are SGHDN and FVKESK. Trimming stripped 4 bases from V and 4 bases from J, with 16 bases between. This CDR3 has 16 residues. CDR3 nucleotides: TGTGCCAGCAGCCCCTCAGGAGGGGTGGTCACCGGGGAGCTGTTTTTT. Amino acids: CASSPSGGVVTGELFF.

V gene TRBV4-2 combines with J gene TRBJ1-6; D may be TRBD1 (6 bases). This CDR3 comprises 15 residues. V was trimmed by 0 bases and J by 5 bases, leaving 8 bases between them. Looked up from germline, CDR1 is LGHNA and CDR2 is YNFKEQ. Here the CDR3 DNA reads TGTGCCAGCAGCCAAGAAGCAGGGGATAATTCACCCCTCCACTTT. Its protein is CASSQEAGDNSPLHF.

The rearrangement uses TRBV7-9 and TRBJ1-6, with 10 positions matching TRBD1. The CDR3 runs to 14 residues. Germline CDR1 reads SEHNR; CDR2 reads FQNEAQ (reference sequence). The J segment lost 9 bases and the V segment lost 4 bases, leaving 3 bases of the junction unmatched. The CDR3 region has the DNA TGTGCCAGCAGCTCCTGGGACAGGGGTTCACCCCTCCACTTT. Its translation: CASSSWDRGSPLHF.

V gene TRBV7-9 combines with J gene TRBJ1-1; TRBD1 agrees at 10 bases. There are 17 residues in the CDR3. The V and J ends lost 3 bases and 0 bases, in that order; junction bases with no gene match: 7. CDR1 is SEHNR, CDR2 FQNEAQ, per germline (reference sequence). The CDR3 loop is CASSFTGTGALNTEAFF. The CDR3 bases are TGTGCCAGCAGCTTTACCGGGACAGGGGCTCTGAACACTGAAGCTTTCTTT.

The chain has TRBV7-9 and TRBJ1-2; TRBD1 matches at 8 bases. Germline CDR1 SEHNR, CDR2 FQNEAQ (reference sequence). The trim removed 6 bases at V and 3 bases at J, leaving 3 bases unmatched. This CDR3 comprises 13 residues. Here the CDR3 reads CASSLTGDYGYTF. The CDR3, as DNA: TGTGCCAGCAGTTTGACAGGGGACTATGGCTACACCTTC.

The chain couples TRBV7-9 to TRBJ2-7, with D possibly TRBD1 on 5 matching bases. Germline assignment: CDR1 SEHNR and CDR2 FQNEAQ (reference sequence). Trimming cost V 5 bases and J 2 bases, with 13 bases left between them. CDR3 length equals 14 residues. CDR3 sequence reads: CASSPPRVAYEQYF. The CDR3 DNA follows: TGTGCCAGCAGCCCACCCAGGGTGGCCTACGAGCAGTACTTC.

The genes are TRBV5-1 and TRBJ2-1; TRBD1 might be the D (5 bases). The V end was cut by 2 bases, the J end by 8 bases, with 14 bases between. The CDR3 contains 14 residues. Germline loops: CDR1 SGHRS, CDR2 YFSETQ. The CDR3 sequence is CASSLRTMADEQFF. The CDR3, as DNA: TGCGCCAGCAGCTTAAGGACAATGGCAGATGAGCAGTTCTTC.

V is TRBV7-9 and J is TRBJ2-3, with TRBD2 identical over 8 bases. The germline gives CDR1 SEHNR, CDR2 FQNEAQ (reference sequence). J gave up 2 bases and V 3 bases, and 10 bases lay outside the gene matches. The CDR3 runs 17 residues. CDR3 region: CASSFSRGGFLTDTQYF. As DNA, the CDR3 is TGTGCCAGCAGCTTTTCCCGGGGGGGATTCCTCACAGATACGCAGTATTTT.

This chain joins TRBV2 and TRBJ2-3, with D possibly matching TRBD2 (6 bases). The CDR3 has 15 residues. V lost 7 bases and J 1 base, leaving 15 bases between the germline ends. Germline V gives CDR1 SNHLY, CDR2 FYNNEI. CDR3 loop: CASIPLALGTDTQYF. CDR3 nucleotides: TGTGCCAGCATTCCGCTAGCGTTGGGCACAGATACGCAGTATTTT.

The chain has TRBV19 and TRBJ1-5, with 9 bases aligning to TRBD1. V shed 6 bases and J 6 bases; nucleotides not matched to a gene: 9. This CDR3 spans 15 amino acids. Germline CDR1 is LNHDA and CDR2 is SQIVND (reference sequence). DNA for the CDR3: TGTGCCAGTAGACTCCGGGACAGGGCTGGTCAGCCCCAGCATTTT. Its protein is CASRLRDRAGQPQHF.

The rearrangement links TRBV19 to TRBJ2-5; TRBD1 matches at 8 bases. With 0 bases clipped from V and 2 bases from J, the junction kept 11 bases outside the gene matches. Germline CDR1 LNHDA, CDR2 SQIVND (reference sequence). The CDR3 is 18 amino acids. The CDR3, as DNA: TGTGCCAGTAGTATAGATCCCCCGGACAGGGTGGGGCAAGAGACCCAGTACTTC. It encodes CASSIDPPDRVGQETQYF.

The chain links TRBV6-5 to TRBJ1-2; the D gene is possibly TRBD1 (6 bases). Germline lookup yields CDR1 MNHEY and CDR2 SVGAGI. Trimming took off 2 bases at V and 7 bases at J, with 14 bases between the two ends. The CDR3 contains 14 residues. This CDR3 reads CASSYGGGLGGYTF. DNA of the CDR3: TGTGCCAGCAGTTACGGGGGGGGCTTAGGTGGCTACACCTTC.

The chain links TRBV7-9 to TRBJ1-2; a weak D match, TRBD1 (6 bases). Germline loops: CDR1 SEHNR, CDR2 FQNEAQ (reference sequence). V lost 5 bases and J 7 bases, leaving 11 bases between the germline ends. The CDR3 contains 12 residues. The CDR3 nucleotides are TGTGCCAGCAGCCGTAGGGGGTTTGGCTACACCTTC. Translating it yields CASSRRGFGYTF.

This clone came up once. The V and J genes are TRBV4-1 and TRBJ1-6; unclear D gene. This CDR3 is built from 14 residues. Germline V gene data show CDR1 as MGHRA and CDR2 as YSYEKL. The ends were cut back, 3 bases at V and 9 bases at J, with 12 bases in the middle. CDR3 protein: CASSQWVSGSPLHF. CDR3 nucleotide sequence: TGCGCCAGCAGCCAGTGGGTTTCAGGTTCACCCCTCCACTTT.

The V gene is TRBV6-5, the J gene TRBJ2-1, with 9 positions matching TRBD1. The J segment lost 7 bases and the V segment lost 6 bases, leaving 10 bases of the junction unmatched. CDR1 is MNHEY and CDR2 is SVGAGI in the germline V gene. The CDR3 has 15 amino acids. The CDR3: CASSDTGGAKNEQFF. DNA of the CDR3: TGTGCCAGCAGCGATACAGGGGGCGCGAAAAATGAGCAGTTCTTC.

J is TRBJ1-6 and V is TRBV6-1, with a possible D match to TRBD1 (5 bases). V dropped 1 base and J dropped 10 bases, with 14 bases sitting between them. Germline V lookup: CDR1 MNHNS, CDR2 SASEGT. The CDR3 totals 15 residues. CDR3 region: CASSEESGGGSPLHF. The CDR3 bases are TGTGCCAGCAGTGAAGAATCGGGGGGAGGATCACCCCTCCACTTT.

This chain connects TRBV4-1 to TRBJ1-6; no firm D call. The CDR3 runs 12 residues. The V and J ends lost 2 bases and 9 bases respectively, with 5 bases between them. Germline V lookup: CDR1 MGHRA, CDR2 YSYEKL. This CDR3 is CASSQLSSPLHF. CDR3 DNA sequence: TGCGCCAGCAGCCAACTCAGTTCACCCCTCCACTTT.

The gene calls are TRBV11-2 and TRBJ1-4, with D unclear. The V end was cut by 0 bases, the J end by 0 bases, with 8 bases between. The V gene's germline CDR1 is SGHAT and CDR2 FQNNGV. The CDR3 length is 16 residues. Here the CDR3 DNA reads TGTGCCAGCAGCTTAGAGAGGCTGTCAACTAATGAAAAACTGTTTTTT. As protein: CASSLERLSTNEKLFF.